This is a list of T cell receptor beta chains from one sample in a study of cytomegalovirus exposure and HLA in healthy donors. Sequencing was performed with immunoSEQ multiplex PCR; in TCRdb, only in-frame clones are kept and a portion is missing. The table has about 140,000 clones, roughly three quarters seen once. Sequenced input: PBMCs. The receptors here all came from a woman aged 40 to 55 in good health and CMV-seronegative. CDR3s include the opening cysteine and the closing phenylalanine or tryptophan. A D gene is named only where the DNA matches it firmly. Clone size, where shown, is once, few, many, or a class for clones that have expanded.

clone_size d_call j_call v_call cdr3_nt cdr3_aa
NA TRBD1 TRBJ1-2 TRBV28 TGTGCCAGCAGTCCCGAGGACAGGGCCTTTTATGGCTACACCTTC CASSPEDRAFYGYTF
few NA TRBJ1-4 TRBV30 TGTGCCTGGAATAGGGCCGGGGGGTTT CAWNRAGGF
few TRBD1 TRBJ2-7 TRBV6-6 TGTGCCAGCAGCCGGACAGGGGCCTACGAGCAGTACTTC CASSRTGAYEQYF
NA TRBD1 TRBJ2-7 TRBV30 TGTGCCTGGAACCGACAGGGTCCCTACGAGCAGTACTTC CAWNRQGPYEQYF
NA NA TRBJ2-7 TRBV4-1 TGCGCCAGCAGCCGACATGACAGAGCCTACGAGCAGTACTTC CASSRHDRAYEQYF
NA NA TRBJ1-2 TRBV4-1 TGCGCCAGCAGCCTACAGGTTGATCCTAACTATGGCTACACCTTC CASSLQVDPNYGYTF
NA TRBD2 TRBJ2-1 TRBV9 TGTGCCAGCAGCCGGACTAGCGGGGACTACAATGAGCAGTTCTTC CASSRTSGDYNEQFF
NA NA TRBJ2-3 TRBV7-3 TGTGCCAGCAGCCTAGACCCGTCCCAGAGGACGCAGTATTTT CASSLDPSQRTQYF
few TRBD1 TRBJ2-5 TRBV29-1 TGCAGCGTTGCGTCGGACAGGGGGTGGCAAGAGACCCAGTACTTC CSVASDRGWQETQYF
NA TRBD2 TRBJ2-3 TRBV5-4 TGTGCCAGCAGCAAGCCGGGACTAGCGGGAGTAGGGACAGATACGCAGTATTTT CASSKPGLAGVGTDTQYF
NA NA TRBJ1-2 TRBV6-5 TGTGCCAGCAGTCCCCTGGGGGGTTCCTATGGCTACACCTTC CASSPLGGSYGYTF
once NA TRBJ2-3 TRBV6-4 TGTGCCAGCAGTGAGGGGGGAAGTACAGATACGCAGTATTTT CASSEGGSTDTQYF
once TRBD2 TRBJ2-3 TRBV5-1 TGCGCCAGCACCATCGCGGGAGGGATGGCAGATACGCAGTATTTT CASTIAGGMADTQYF
NA TRBD1 TRBJ1-5 TRBV28 TGTGCCAGCAGCTTGAGGTCTCCCGGGACAGGGGTCAGGAGCAATCAGCCCCAGCATTTT CASSLRSPGTGVRSNQPQHF
NA TRBD1 TRBJ1-1 TRBV28 TGTGCCAGCAGTTTTTTCCGGGACAGGGGGTCGAACACTGAAGCTTTCTTT CASSFFRDRGSNTEAFF